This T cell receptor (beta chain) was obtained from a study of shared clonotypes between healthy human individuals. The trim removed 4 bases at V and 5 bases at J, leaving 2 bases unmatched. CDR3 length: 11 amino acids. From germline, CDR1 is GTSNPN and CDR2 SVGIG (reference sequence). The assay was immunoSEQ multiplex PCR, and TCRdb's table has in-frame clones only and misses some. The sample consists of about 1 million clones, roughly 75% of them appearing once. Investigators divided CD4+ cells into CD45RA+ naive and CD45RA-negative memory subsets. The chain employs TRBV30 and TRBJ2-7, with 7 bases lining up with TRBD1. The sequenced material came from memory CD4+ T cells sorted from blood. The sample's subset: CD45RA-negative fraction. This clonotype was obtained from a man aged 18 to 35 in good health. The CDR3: CAWIDRDEQYF. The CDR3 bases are TGTGCCTGGATCGACAGGGACGAGCAGTACTTC.